The present T cell receptor beta chain was sequenced within a study of shared clonotypes between healthy human individuals. Study-wide results and limits: Only blood was sampled; tissue repertoires likely differ.

As for this clone: Its target is not known.

Assay used: immunoSEQ multiplex PCR; TCRdb lists only in-frame clones, some missing. The sample carries about 2.2 million clones, about 93% recorded once. Terminally differentiated effector memory CD45RA+ cells were excluded by CCR7 positive selection of CD45RO-negative cells. Germline V lookup: CDR1 MGHRA, CDR2 YSYEKL. Trimming left V 0 bases short and J 5 bases short, with 16 bases between. The CDR3 runs 16 residues. This chain uses TRBV4-1 with TRBJ1-2; perhaps TRBD1 as D (5 bases). The receptor was derived from a man aged 18 to 29 in good health. Some clones in this sample may be carry-over from other donors' samples. Sequences were obtained from naive CD8+ T cells from PBMCs. CDR3 sequence: CASSQETVGVGYGYTF. CDR3 DNA: TGCGCCAGCAGCCAAGAGACCGTGGGGGTGGGTTATGGCTACACCTTC.